One sample yielded the 30 T cell receptor beta chains listed below, sequenced in a study of Ad26.COV2.S vaccination and SARS-CoV-2 variants. The treatment denotes: some 20 received Ad26.COV2.S at low or high dose, single or two shots; 5 received placebo; per-sample allocation not given. At day 63 after the first vaccine or placebo injection, samples were drawn. Measured with immunoSEQ multiplex PCR; TCRdb has only the in-frame clones, and not every one. The sample holds fewer than 900,000 clones, approximately 88% seen once. This specimen was peripheral blood, taken in a trial of Ad26.COV2.S vaccine versus placebo. Source of these receptors: a person between 18 and 59 years old who received the Ad26.COV2.S COVID-19 vaccine or a placebo.

The CDR3 bases are TGTGCCATCAGCCGGACAGGGGCGTCCTATAACTATGGCTACACCTTC. It codes for CAISRTGASYNYGYTF. The rearrangement uses TRBV10-3 and TRBJ1-2; the match to TRBD1 covers 9 bases. CDR1 is ENHRY and CDR2 is SYGVKD in the germline V gene. The V gene end was trimmed by 6 bases and the J gene end by 1 base; junction bases not matched to a gene: 9. This CDR3 is 16 amino acids long.

This clone appeared a few times. Written as DNA, the CDR3 is TGTGCCAGCAGTTACTATGAGACCCAGTACTTC. It translates to CASSYYETQYF. The chain has TRBV6-6 and TRBJ2-5; D unclear. V gave up 1 base and J gave up 5 bases, with 2 bases separating them. The CDR3 has 11 amino acids. Germline V lookup: CDR1 MNHNY, CDR2 SVGAGI (reference sequence).

The rearrangement joins TRBV11-2 to TRBJ1-1; no clear D. The CDR3 totals 13 residues. Germline CDR1 is SGHAT and CDR2 is FQNNGV. Trimming took 2 bases from V and 1 from J, leaving 5 bases between them. CDR3 nucleotides: TGTGCCAGCAGCTTACTAACGAACACTGAAGCTTTCTTT. Its translation is CASSLLTNTEAFF. Full variable domain (missing parts from reference TRBV11-2 and TRBJ1-1): EAGVAQSPRYKIIEKRQSVAFWCNPISGHATLYWYQQILGQGPKLLIQFQNNGVVDDSQLPKDRFSAERLKGVDSTLKIQPAKLEDSAVYLCASSLLTNTEAFFGQGTRLTVV.

The chain links TRBV7-2 to TRBJ1-2; TRBD1 agrees at 8 bases. The ends lost 2 bases at V and 6 bases at J; junction bases unmatched: 5. This CDR3 region has 14 residues. Germline CDR1 and CDR2: SGHTA and FQGNSA. The DNA for the CDR3 is TGTGCCAGCAGCTTATTACAGGGGGGGGATGGCTACACCTTC. It is translated as CASSLLQGGDGYTF.

This sequence joins TRBV7-2 and TRBJ1-5; 7 bases align to TRBD1. CDR3 size: 16 residues. Losses at the gene ends were 5 bases for V and 0 bases for J; bases not matched to a gene: 7. Germline lookup yields CDR1 SGHTA and CDR2 FQGNSA. CDR3 DNA sequence: TGTGCCAGCAGCCCCGGGACAGCTTATAGCAATCAGCCCCAGCATTTT. The encoded protein is CASSPGTAYSNQPQHF.

This chain joins TRBV6-6 and TRBJ1-1, with D maybe TRBD1 (5 bases). There are 12 residues in the CDR3. V lost 1 base and J 5 bases, leaving 5 bases between the germline ends. Per germline, CDR1 MNHNY and CDR2 SVGAGI (reference sequence). CDR3 in DNA: TGTGCCAGCAGTTACTGGGGGACTGAAGCTTTCTTT. This encodes CASSYWGTEAFF.

As to this clone: The same CDR3 also results from other DNA sequences found in this sample. The chain links TRBV11-2 to TRBJ2-7; no firm D call. CDR1 and CDR2 from the germline V gene are SGHAT and FQNNGV. The V gene lost 0 bases and the J gene lost 3 bases, with 6 bases spanning the gap. This CDR3 is built from 13 residues. This chain's CDR3 is CASSLDRSYEQYF. The CDR3 bases are TGTGCCAGCAGCTTAGATCGGAGCTACGAGCAGTACTTC. The full variable domain, in which reference TRBV11-2 and TRBJ2-7 provide the parts outside the CDR3, is EAGVAQSPRYKIIEKRQSVAFWCNPISGHATLYWYQQILGQGPKLLIQFQNNGVVDDSQLPKDRFSAERLKGVDSTLKIQPAKLEDSAVYLCASSLDRSYEQYFGPGTRLTVT.

The chain links TRBV7-2 to TRBJ1-2; D is undetermined. The CDR3 totals 17 residues. CDR1 is SGHTA, CDR2 FQGNSA, per germline. V lost 5 bases and J lost 4, with 23 bases in between. CDR3 in DNA: TGTGCCAGCAGCCCCTGGCAGTCCGGTCCCATGCTCTATGGCTACACCTTC. Amino acids: CASSPWQSGPMLYGYTF.

V is TRBV9 and J is TRBJ1-2, with a weak D call TRBD1 (5 bases). In germline, CDR1 is SGDLS, CDR2 YYNGEE. With 3 bases removed from V and 0 bases from J, the gap between germline ends came to 15 bases. The length of the CDR3 is 16 residues. CDR3 amino acids: CASSAAGGRTNYGYTF. The DNA for the CDR3 is TGTGCCAGCAGCGCCGCCGGGGGACGGACTAACTATGGCTACACCTTC.

This chain links TRBV25-1 with TRBJ2-7; 13 bases line up with TRBD2. V shed 6 bases and J 1 base; nucleotides not matched to a gene: 3. The CDR3 is made up of 15 amino acids. CDR1 is MGHDK and CDR2 is SYGVNS in the germline V gene. CDR3 bases: TGTGCCAGCAGCCGACTAGCGGGAGGTTCCTACGAGCAGTACTTC. Translation gives CASSRLAGGSYEQYF.

The V and J genes are TRBV19 and TRBJ1-3; TRBD1 might be the D (5 bases). There are 15 residues in the CDR3. The germline V gene encodes CDR1 LNHDA and CDR2 SQIVND (reference sequence). The ends were cut back, 5 bases at V and 0 bases at J, with 11 bases in the middle. The chain's CDR3 is CASSSTQGSGNTIYF. The DNA for the CDR3 is TGTGCCAGTAGTTCGACGCAGGGCTCTGGAAACACCATATATTTT.

V gene TRBV18 combines with J gene TRBJ2-7; a possible D gene is TRBD2 (6 bases). This CDR3 region has 15 residues. The V gene lost 7 bases and the J gene lost 1 base, with 17 bases spanning the gap. The germline V gene has CDR1 KGHSH and CDR2 LQKENI. The CDR3 region has the DNA TGTGCCAGCTGCCTTGGAGCGGGCGGTTCCTACGAGCAGTACTTC. It encodes CASCLGAGGSYEQYF.

V is TRBV5-1 and J is TRBJ2-5; D is unresolved. CDR3 length equals 14 residues. Germline values: CDR1 SGHRS, CDR2 YFSETQ. Trimming shortened V by 1 base and J by 7 bases, and 14 bases separated the two germline ends. CDR3 amino acids: CASSLRAALGTQYF. The CDR3 nucleotides are TGCGCCAGCAGCTTGCGAGCAGCTCTTGGGACCCAGTACTTC.

This clone was detected a few times. The chain recombines TRBV6-5 with TRBJ2-7; 7 bases map to TRBD1. Looked up from germline, CDR1 is MNHEY and CDR2 is SVGAGI. Unmatched junction bases numbered 5, after V lost 0 bases and J lost 3 bases. This CDR3 spans 15 amino acids. DNA of the CDR3: TGTGCCAGCAGTTACTCGACAGGGACCAACTACGAGCAGTACTTC. It is translated as CASSYSTGTNYEQYF.

The chain combines TRBV27 with TRBJ2-7; 11 nucleotides agree with TRBD1. CDR3 length equals 15 residues. V gave up 6 bases and J gave up 4 bases; unmatched junction bases: 8. Looked up from germline, CDR1 is MNHEY and CDR2 is SMNVEV (reference sequence). The CDR3 region is CASRPGTGGWYEQYF. DNA of the CDR3: TGTGCCAGCAGGCCAGGGACAGGGGGGTGGTACGAGCAGTACTTC.

This chain uses TRBV6-5 with TRBJ2-1; D remains ambiguous. CDR3 length equals 16 residues. V was cut by 2 bases and J by 0 bases, with 11 bases left in between. The V gene's germline CDR1 is MNHEY and CDR2 SVGAGI. The CDR3 DNA follows: TGTGCCAGCAGTTACCTTGGGTCCAGCTCCTACAATGAGCAGTTCTTC. It yields the protein CASSYLGSSSYNEQFF.

About this clone: The same CDR3 is also encoded by other DNA sequences in this sample. The gene calls are TRBV6-5 and TRBJ2-1; possible D gene TRBD2, 5 bases. V was pared by 2 bases and J by 7 bases, with 6 bases between. In germline, CDR1 is MNHEY, CDR2 SVGAGI. CDR3 length equals 12 residues. CDR3 loop: CASSYGGNEQFF. CDR3 bases: TGTGCCAGCAGTTACGGCGGGAATGAGCAGTTCTTC.

The rearrangement links TRBV20-1 to TRBJ2-3; D not resolved. The germline V gene encodes CDR1 DFQATT and CDR2 SNEGSKA (reference sequence). Trimming took off 4 bases at V and 1 base at J, with 6 bases between the two ends. This CDR3 contains 12 residues. This CDR3 is CSANEGTDTQYF. The DNA of the CDR3 is TGCAGTGCTAATGAGGGCACAGATACGCAGTATTTT.

This clone was observed a single time. This rearrangement joins TRBV11-2 to TRBJ2-5; D is unresolved. Germline-derived CDR1 and CDR2 are SGHAT and FQNNGV. The ends were cut back, 3 bases at V and 1 base at J, with 3 bases in the middle. This CDR3 contains 12 residues. The CDR3 DNA reads TGTGCCAGCAGCTTTGCCCAAGAGACCCAGTACTTC. Amino acids: CASSFAQETQYF.

The gene calls are TRBV7-2 and TRBJ2-1; D ambiguous. Trimming stripped 3 bases from V and 9 bases from J, with 12 bases between. The CDR3 consists of 13 residues. Germline V gives CDR1 SGHTA, CDR2 FQGNSA. The CDR3, as DNA: TGTGCCAGCAGCTTCAAGCAAAGCGTTGAGCAGTTCTTC. This encodes CASSFKQSVEQFF. The entire variable domain, with the rest obtained from reference TRBV7-2 and TRBJ2-1, is as follows: GAGVSQSPSNKVTEKGKDVELRCDPISGHTALYWYRQSLGQGLEFLIYFQGNSAPDKSGLPSDRFSAERTGGSVSTLTIQRTQQEDSAVYLCASSFKQSVEQFFGPGTRLTVL.

V gene TRBV10-1 combines with J gene TRBJ2-1; 7 bases fit TRBD2. This CDR3 comprises 17 residues. Germline V CDR1 and CDR2: WNHNN, SYGVQD (reference sequence). Unmatched junction bases numbered 13, after V lost 3 bases and J lost 5 bases. The CDR3 DNA is TGCGCCAGCAGTGACACGGGAGGATTTTCCGGCCACAATGAGCAGTTCTTC. Translation gives CASSDTGGFSGHNEQFF.

The genes are TRBV30 and TRBJ1-1; no clear D. The germline V and J ends were trimmed by 6 bases and 4 bases, with 12 bases remaining between them. This CDR3 has 12 residues. In germline, CDR1 is GTSNPN, CDR2 SVGIG (reference sequence). CDR3 DNA: TGTGCCTGTCGCCCCGGCGGCACTGAAGCTTTCTTT. Encoded protein: CACRPGGTEAFF.

The J gene is TRBJ2-2, the V gene TRBV10-2; 9 bases align to TRBD2. The CDR3 consists of 18 residues. CDR1 and CDR2 from the germline V gene are WSHSY and SAAADI. Trimming cost V 3 bases and J 1 base; bases outside gene matches: 9. Here the CDR3 DNA reads TGCGCCAGCAGTGAAGTTTCGGGACTAGCATTGAACACCGGGGAGCTGTTTTTT. This sequence encodes CASSEVSGLALNTGELFF.

The chain combines TRBV5-1 with TRBJ2-1; 7 bases agree with TRBD1. The CDR3 consists of 13 residues. Trimming removed 5 bases from V and 9 bases from J; junction bases left unmatched: 8. The germline V gene has CDR1 SGHRS and CDR2 YFSETQ. This chain's CDR3 is CASSVAGGGEQFF. For the CDR3, the DNA is TGCGCCAGCAGTGTTGCAGGGGGTGGTGAGCAGTTCTTC. The full variable domain, completed using reference TRBV5-1 and TRBJ2-1, is KAGVTQTPRYLIKTRGQQVTLSCSPISGHRSVSWYQQTPGQGLQFLFEYFSETQRNKGNFPGRFSGRQFSNSRSEMNVSTLELGDSALYLCASSVAGGGEQFFGPGTRLTVL.

The CDR3: CASSPWTGSNEQFF. The CDR3 nucleotides read TGTGCCAGCTCACCCTGGACAGGATCCAATGAGCAGTTCTTC. The rearrangement joins TRBV18 to TRBJ2-1; 7 nucleotides match TRBD1. Germline trimming cut 3 bases from V and 6 bases from J; bases unmatched to any gene: 5. The CDR3 is 14 amino acids. Per germline, CDR1 KGHSH and CDR2 LQKENI.

This chain uses TRBV9 with TRBJ1-3; tentative D call: TRBD1 (5 bases). The CDR3 is 17 amino acids. V shed 3 bases and J shed 2 bases, with 18 bases lying between them. Germline CDR1 is SGDLS and CDR2 is YYNGEE. CDR3 sequence reads: CASSAHPGGMAGNTIYF. The CDR3 DNA reads as TGTGCCAGCAGCGCCCACCCGGGGGGGATGGCTGGAAACACCATATATTTT.

This chain joins TRBV7-3 and TRBJ2-1; D is unresolved. With 2 bases removed from V and 8 bases from J, the gap between germline ends came to 7 bases. In germline, CDR1 is SGHTA, CDR2 FQGTGA. The CDR3 runs 12 residues. The DNA of the CDR3 is TGTGCCAGCAGCTTATACGGTGATGAGCAGTTCTTC. Amino acids: CASSLYGDEQFF.

The chain carries TRBV27 and TRBJ1-2, with no clear D. CDR3 length equals 16 residues. Germline V lookup: CDR1 MNHEY, CDR2 SMNVEV (reference sequence). Trimming left V 4 bases short and J 4 bases short, with 19 bases between. CDR3 loop: CASSSQPGPFRYGYTF. The CDR3 coding sequence is TGTGCCAGCAGTTCCCAGCCGGGCCCCTTCCGCTATGGCTACACCTTC.

The chain has TRBV19 and TRBJ2-3, with TRBD2 as a possible D gene (5 bases). Germline V gives CDR1 LNHDA, CDR2 SQIVND (reference sequence). CDR3 length equals 16 residues. Trimming shortened V by 4 bases and J by 3 bases, and 17 bases separated the two germline ends. The CDR3 loop reads CASSTPTSGGTDTQYF. CDR3 nucleotides: TGTGCCAGTAGTACCCCTACTAGTGGTGGGACAGATACGCAGTATTTT. The variable domain in full, with the rest retrieved from reference TRBV19 and TRBJ2-3, is DGGITQSPKYLFRKEGQNVTLSCEQNLNHDAMYWYRQDPGQGLRLIYYSQIVNDFQKGDIAEGYSVSREKKESFPLTVTSAQKNPTAFYLCASSTPTSGGTDTQYFGPGTRLTVL.

The chain employs TRBV29-1 and TRBJ2-3, with D possibly TRBD2 on 6 matching bases. Deletions cut 0 bases from V and 1 base from J, with 11 bases between. Germline-derived CDR1 and CDR2 are SQVTM and ANQGSEA. The CDR3 has 15 residues. In DNA, the CDR3 is TGCAGCGTTGAAGAGGAGGGTCGGGGCACAGATACGCAGTATTTT. This encodes CSVEEEGRGTDTQYF.